The following is a T cell receptor (beta chain) sequence with its context. Its antigen is unknown. This record comes from a study of cytomegalovirus exposure and HLA in healthy donors. Findings of the study overall: According to a subsequent analysis, TCR clusters from the first cohort were inclined to appear together in the roughly 130 validation repertoires. Listed as cytomegalovirus-associated were about 160 TCR beta chains. CMV antigen specificity of three CMV-associated chains was confirmed in vitro.

The CDR3 has 22 amino acids. Germline trimming cut 4 bases from V and 7 bases from J; bases unmatched to any gene: 26. The germline V gene has CDR1 LGHNA and CDR2 YNFKEQ. Produced via immunoSEQ multiplex PCR; TCRdb's table is partial and in-frame only. The sample carries some 210,000 clones, more than 75% recorded once. Material for sequencing was PBMCs. The receptor was isolated from a young woman in good health and CMV-seropositive. This chain joins TRBV4-2 and TRBJ2-1, with 12 nucleotides matching TRBD2. The CDR3 nucleotides read TGTGCCAGCAGCCTACCTAAGCCCCTCCTAGCGGGAGGGCCCTCCCAACGGAATGAGCAGTTCTTC. Its protein is CASSLPKPLLAGGPSQRNEQFF.